Below, one T cell receptor beta chain is given with its context. Its antigen is unidentified. Trimming shortened V by 1 base and J by 5 bases, and 17 bases separated the two germline ends. CDR3 length equals 16 residues. Germline lookup yields CDR1 MDHEN and CDR2 SYDVKM. This record belongs to a study of T cell clones after liver transplantation. The study's findings and limits: In two subjects, few donor cells limited the measurable donor-reactive repertoire.

The repertoire was sequenced with immunoSEQ multiplex PCR; TCRdb's copy has only in-frame clones and lacks some. The data show about 51,000 clones, less than 90% seen once. The starting material was CD8+ T cells from blood, obtained 12 months after liver transplant. The V gene is TRBV28, the J gene TRBJ1-1; D is perhaps TRBD1 (5 bases). This sequence originates from a human patient who received a liver transplant. A share of the T cells may be of graft donor origin. This CDR3 is CASSLSRALAETEAFF. The CDR3 DNA reads as TGTGCCAGCAGTTTATCCAGGGCCCTAGCGGAGACTGAAGCTTTCTTT.